These T cell receptor beta chains were read from a single sample in a study of T cells in AML relapse after transplant. MiXCR, applied by TCRdb to the PCR reads, yields one record per CDR3 protein. The sample lists fewer than 4,500 distinct CDR3 sequences; roughly 10% were seen once. The material sequenced was bone marrow, either the whole sample or a sorted T cell fraction (not recorded which), taken in complete remission. These receptors all stem from a human donor who had a stem cell transplant for acute myeloid leukemia. Some T cells may be supplied by the graft donor. Both conserved end residues are part of each CDR3. Each record gives: V gene, J gene, clone size, D gene, CDR3 DNA, CDR3 protein. A D gene is named only where the DNA matches it firmly. The listing skips clone size in some rows; elsewhere it reads once, few, many or a size class.

>TRBV28|TRBJ2-1|.|.
TGTGCCAGCAGTCCGCCGACAGACTACAATGAGCAGTTCTTC
CASSPPTDYNEQFF
>TRBV12-3/TRBV12-4|TRBJ2-1|many|.
TGTGCCAGCAGTTTAACGTGGGAGAATGAGCAGTTCTTC
CASSLTWENEQFF
>TRBV6-2/TRBV6-3|TRBJ2-2|many|TRBD2
TGTGCCAGCAGCTCCGGACTAGCGGAGAACACCGGGGAGCTGTTTTTT
CASSSGLAENTGELFF
>TRBV7-6|TRBJ2-1|medium-sized|.
TGTGCCAGCAGCTTAGCGCGGTGGGGCCAGAACAATGAGCAGTTCTTC
CASSLARWGQNNEQFF
>TRBV15|TRBJ2-1|many|.
TGTGCCACCCGACTAGGCAATGAGCAGTTCTTC
CATRLGNEQFF
>TRBV27|TRBJ2-1|.|.
TGTGCCAGCAGTTTATCGTACAGCTCCTACAATGAGCAGTTCTTC
CASSLSYSSYNEQFF
>TRBV29-1|TRBJ2-3|medium-sized|TRBD2
TGCAGCGTTCAGCGGGGGGGCACAGATACGCAGTATTTT
CSVQRGGTDTQYF
>TRBV28|TRBJ1-3|medium-sized|.
TGTGCCAGCAGTCCCCTAGGAAACACCATATATTTT
CASSPLGNTIYF
>TRBV18|TRBJ1-1|medium-sized|.
TGTGCCAGCTCACAGTCTCAGGAGGCTGAAGCTTTCTTT
CASSQSQEAEAFF
>TRBV5-1|TRBJ2-1|large|.
TGCGCCAGCAGCTTGGACTTCCACAATGAGCAGTTCTTC
CASSLDFHNEQFF
>TRBV7-9|TRBJ1-1|.|.
TGTGCCAGCAGCTTTGGCCACGGGTATGCGGACACTGAAGCTTTCTTT
CASSFGHGYADTEAFF
>TRBV4-3|TRBJ1-1|medium-sized|.
TGCGCCAGCAGCCAGCGACAGACCATGAACACTGAAGCTTTCTTT
CASSQRQTMNTEAFF
>TRBV7-2|TRBJ1-1|.|TRBD1
TGTGCCAGCAGCTCGACAGGGTACACTGAAGCTTTCTTT
CASSSTGYTEAFF
>TRBV7-2|TRBJ1-3|medium-sized|.
TGTGCCAGCAGCTTGGGAGCCAGAGGTTTTCGCAGGGGAGGAAACACCATATATTTT
CASSLGARGFRRGGNTIYF
>TRBV5-1|TRBJ2-1|many|TRBD2
TGCGCCAGCAGCTTGGGCGGGGGGTCCTACAATGAGCAGTTCTTC
CASSLGGGSYNEQFF
>TRBV15|TRBJ2-7|medium-sized|.
TGTGCCACCAGCAGAGTCCCGGGACAAGCAAACTACGAGCAGTACTTC
CATSRVPGQANYEQYF
>TRBV20-1|TRBJ1-6|medium-sized|TRBD1
TGCAGTGCTAGAGTGGGGACAGGGAATTCACCCCTCCACTTT
CSARVGTGNSPLHF
>TRBV7-9|TRBJ1-1|medium-sized|.
TGTGCCAGCAGTTTACTGAAGGGGCTTACTGAAGCTTTCTTT
CASSLLKGLTEAFF
>TRBV7-6|TRBJ2-3|many|TRBD2
TGTGCCAGCAGCTTAGGCGTTGGACTAGCGGGGGGACCTAGCACAGATACGCAGTATTTT
CASSLGVGLAGGPSTDTQYF
>TRBV13|TRBJ1-3|.|.
TGTGCCAGCCTAAGGACAGCCTCTGGAAACACCATATATTTT
CASLRTASGNTIYF
>TRBV2|TRBJ1-2|medium-sized|.
TGTGCCAGCAAGTATGGGGGACCAGATTTATATGGCTACACCTTC
CASKYGGPDLYGYTF
>TRBV6-5|TRBJ2-7|many|.
TGTGCCAGCAGTTACAATCCAGGGAAGGGTTCCACCTACGAGCAGTACTTC
CASSYNPGKGSTYEQYF
>TRBV18|TRBJ1-1|many|TRBD1
TGTGCCAGCTCACCAGGGGACAGCCGGCGTGAAGCTTTCTTT
CASSPGDSRREAFF
>TRBV7-2|TRBJ1-2|medium-sized|TRBD1
TGTGCCAGCAGCAAGACAGGGGGCTATGGCTACACCTTC
CASSKTGGYGYTF
>TRBV19|TRBJ1-1|.|.
TGTGCCAGTAGTATTCGAGGCAGGAACACTGAAGCTTTCTTT
CASSIRGRNTEAFF
>TRBV7-2|TRBJ2-1|.|TRBD2
TGTGCCAGCAGCTTAGATTACCTCCAGCGGGGGGCCTACAATGAGCAGTTCTTC
CASSLDYLQRGAYNEQFF
>TRBV29-1|TRBJ2-2|many|.
TGCAGCGCCTTGGGCCCAAACACCGGGGAGCTGTTTTTT
CSALGPNTGELFF
>TRBV27|TRBJ2-3|many|.
TGTGCCAGCAGTCAAGGGAACACAGATACGCAGTATTTT
CASSQGNTDTQYF
>TRBV5-1|TRBJ2-3|few|.
TGCGCCAGCAGCTCAACAGGTTGGAGCACAGATACGCAGTATTTT
CASSSTGWSTDTQYF
>TRBV6-2/TRBV6-3|TRBJ2-3|medium-sized|.
TGTGCCAGCAGTTATGGCGGGACCACAGATACGCAGTATTTT
CASSYGGTTDTQYF
>TRBV2|TRBJ2-5|.|TRBD1
TGTGCCAGCGGCTGGACAGGGCAAGAGACCCAGTACTTC
CASGWTGQETQYF
>TRBV14|TRBJ1-4|.|.
TGTGCCAGCAGCCAAATCGCCGGAACTAATGAAAAACTGTTTTTT
CASSQIAGTNEKLFF
>TRBV7-9|TRBJ2-3|medium-sized|.
TGTGCCAGCAGCACCCCCCTGGGGGCCGGTCAAGATACGCAGTATTTT
CASSTPLGAGQDTQYF
>TRBV6-2/TRBV6-3|TRBJ2-6|many|TRBD1
TGTGCCAGCAGTAAAACAGGGGATGGGGCCAACGTCCTGACTTTC
CASSKTGDGANVLTF
>TRBV4-2|TRBJ2-1|medium-sized|.
TGTGCCAGCAGCCAACCTGGGAAGGTCCCGAGTGAGCAGTTCTTC
CASSQPGKVPSEQFF